This T cell receptor (beta chain) was captured in a study of blood T cell repertoires in COVID-19. For the study at large: Some COVID-19 samples were acute and others convalescent; all came from the United States, Italy and Spain. The analysed material was cDNA or gDNA that came from T cells, B-cell-depleted T cells, or PBMCs.

Seattle cases were enrolled at active infection and followed longitudinally. The protocol was immunoSEQ multiplex PCR, while the TCRdb copy is restricted to in-frame clones and leaves out a portion. Of 85,000 to 130,000 clones in the sample, around 78% were seen once. The ends were cut back, 9 bases at V and 4 bases at J, with 15 bases in the middle. The CDR3 runs to 14 residues. Germline CDR1 reads MNHEY; CDR2 reads SVGAGI. Material: peripheral blood. The V call is TRBV6-5, the J call TRBJ2-2; D is possibly TRBD1 (5 bases). This sequence originates from an elderly man with COVID-19, enrolled during active disease. CDR3 nucleotide sequence: TGTGCCAGGCATCCAACAGGTAGCACCGGGGAGCTGTTTTTT. Its protein is CARHPTGSTGELFF.